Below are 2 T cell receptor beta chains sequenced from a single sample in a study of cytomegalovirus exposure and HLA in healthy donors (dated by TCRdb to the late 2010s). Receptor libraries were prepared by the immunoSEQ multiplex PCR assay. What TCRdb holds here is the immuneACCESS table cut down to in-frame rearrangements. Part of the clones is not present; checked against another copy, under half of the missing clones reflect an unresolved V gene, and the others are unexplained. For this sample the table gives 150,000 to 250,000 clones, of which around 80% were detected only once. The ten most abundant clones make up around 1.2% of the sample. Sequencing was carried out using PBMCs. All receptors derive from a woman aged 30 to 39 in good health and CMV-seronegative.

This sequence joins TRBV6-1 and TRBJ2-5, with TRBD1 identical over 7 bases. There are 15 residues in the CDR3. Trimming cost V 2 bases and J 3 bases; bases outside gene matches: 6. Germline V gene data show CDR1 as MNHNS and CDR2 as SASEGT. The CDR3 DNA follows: TGTGCCAGCAGTGAACAGGGACAGCGCGAAGAGACCCAGTACTTC. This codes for CASSEQGQREETQYF.

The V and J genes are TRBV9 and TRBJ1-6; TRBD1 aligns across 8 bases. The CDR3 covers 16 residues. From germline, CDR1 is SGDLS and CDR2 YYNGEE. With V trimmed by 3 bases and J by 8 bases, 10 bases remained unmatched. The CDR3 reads CASSGSRQGSDSPLHF. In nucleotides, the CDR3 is TGTGCCAGCAGCGGCTCGAGACAGGGGAGCGATTCACCCCTCCACTTT.